Below, 22 T cell receptor beta chains from the same sample are listed, as sequenced in a study of blood T cell repertoires in COVID-19 (dated by TCRdb to the early 2020s). The library was produced with the immunoSEQ multiplex PCR assay. The clones in this table, taken by TCRdb from immuneACCESS, are in-frame only. Not every clone is retained; where verified, under half of the shortfall comes from an unresolved V gene, and the cause of the rest is unknown. The sample profile shows more than 140,000 clones; 70% to 85% of them were found once. The ten biggest clones cover approximately 7.1% of the sample. Sequences were obtained from peripheral blood. These receptors originate from a woman aged 45-60 years in a cohort sampled during active or convalescent COVID-19.

This clone was recorded once. The rearrangement links TRBV19 to TRBJ1-2, with D unclear. V lost 3 bases and J lost 6, with 20 bases in between. Germline V CDR1 and CDR2: LNHDA, SQIVND (reference sequence). This CDR3 has 16 amino acids. This CDR3 reads CASSIVGNIIRDGYTF. CDR3 coding DNA: TGTGCCAGTAGTATTGTAGGAAACATTATTCGGGATGGCTACACCTTC. Full variable domain (rest looked up from reference TRBV19 and TRBJ1-2): DGGITQSPKYLFRKEGQNVTLSCEQNLNHDAMYWYRQDPGQGLRLIYYSQIVNDFQKGDIAEGYSVSREKKESFPLTVTSAQKNPTAFYLCASSIVGNIIRDGYTFGSGTRLTVV.

The J gene is TRBJ2-3, the V gene TRBV30, with 7 bases fitting TRBD1. Trimming took 5 bases from V and 4 from J; bases not matched to a gene: 6. The CDR3 contains 13 residues. Germline CDR1 is GTSNPN and CDR2 is SVGIG (reference sequence). CDR3 loop: CAWAGGAPDTQYF. The CDR3 DNA is TGTGCCTGGGCAGGGGGTGCGCCAGATACGCAGTATTTT.

This clone was picked up one time. J is TRBJ2-7 and V is TRBV5-4, with 11 bases fitting TRBD1. The germline CDR1 and CDR2 sequences are SGHNT and YYREEE (reference sequence). Trimming at V came to 4 bases and at J to 5 bases, leaving 11 bases not matched to a gene. This CDR3 contains 16 residues. The CDR3 DNA reads TGTGCCAGCAGCAAAACCGGGACAGGGGGGGGTCACGAGCAGTACTTC. The encoded protein is CASSKTGTGGGHEQYF.

The rearrangement joins TRBV6-5 to TRBJ2-5; 10 bases line up with TRBD2. Per germline, CDR1 MNHEY and CDR2 SVGAGI. The CDR3 contains 14 residues. Trimming at V came to 6 bases and at J to 1 base, leaving 2 bases not matched to a gene. The CDR3 spells CASSRTSGQETQYF. In DNA, the CDR3 is TGTGCCAGCAGCAGGACTAGCGGCCAAGAGACCCAGTACTTC.

This clone has more than one count but fewer than ten. This rearrangement joins TRBV11-2 to TRBJ1-6, with D possibly TRBD1 on 5 matching bases. Germline values: CDR1 SGHAT, CDR2 FQNNGV. The CDR3 covers 17 residues. V lost 1 base and J lost 5, with 15 bases in between. The chain's CDR3 is CASSLGSAGGNNSPLHF. CDR3 in DNA: TGTGCCAGCAGCTTAGGGTCCGCGGGGGGGAATAATTCACCCCTCCACTTT.

The chain recombines TRBV18 with TRBJ2-2; D not certain. Germline assignment: CDR1 KGHSH and CDR2 LQKENI. This CDR3 contains 16 residues. V was cut by 5 bases and J by 3 bases, with 16 bases left in between. CDR3 sequence reads: CASSVLPSSDTGELFF. As DNA, the CDR3 is TGTGCCAGCTCAGTCCTCCCAAGCTCCGACACCGGGGAGCTGTTTTTT.

The V and J genes are TRBV3-1 (or the pseudogene TRBV3-2) and TRBJ1-2; D possibly corresponds to TRBD1 (6 bases). The CDR3 totals 14 residues. CDR1 LGHDT and CDR2 YNNKEL come from the germline V gene (reference sequence). Between the trimmed V and J ends, which lost 1 base and 4 bases, there was a span of 10 bases. The CDR3, as DNA: TGTGCCAGCAGCCAAGGGCAGGGGATCTATGGCTACACCTTC. This sequence encodes CASSQGQGIYGYTF.

The chain uses TRBV13 and TRBJ2-5, with a weak D call TRBD2 (5 bases). CDR3 length: 13 amino acids. From germline, CDR1 is PRHDT and CDR2 FYEKMQ (reference sequence). The germline V and J ends were trimmed by 8 bases and 5 bases, with 15 bases remaining between them. CDR3 residues: CASGRGSRETQYF. CDR3 nucleotides: TGTGCCAGCGGGAGAGGGAGTAGGGAGACCCAGTACTTC.

This chain joins TRBV19 and TRBJ1-5, with D possibly being TRBD1 (6 bases). There are 16 residues in the CDR3. The V gene's germline CDR1 is LNHDA and CDR2 SQIVND (reference sequence). The ends were cut back, 7 bases at V and 6 bases at J, with 22 bases in the middle. CDR3 in amino acids: CASNPRGTGWIQPQHF. The CDR3 DNA follows: TGTGCCAGTAACCCCCGCGGCACAGGGTGGATTCAGCCCCAGCATTTT.

The chain is built from TRBV3-1 (or the pseudogene TRBV3-2) and TRBJ1-1; D is unresolved. Trimming shortened V by 1 base and J by 10 bases, and 13 bases separated the two germline ends. Germline V CDR1 and CDR2: LGHDT, YNNKEL (reference sequence). CDR3 size: 13 residues. CDR3 amino acids: CASSQGTTAGAFF. The DNA for the CDR3 is TGTGCCAGCAGCCAAGGTACTACGGCGGGAGCTTTCTTT.

The CDR3 protein is CASSKVRQKNTDTQYF. The DNA of the CDR3 is TGTGCCAGCAGCAAAGTGCGGCAGAAAAACACAGATACGCAGTATTTT. J is TRBJ2-3 and V is TRBV21-1; the table assigns TRBD2, which was not confirmed against the DNA. TRBV21-1 is assigned pseudogene status. The CDR3 has 16 amino acids.

V and J are TRBV10-2 and TRBJ1-5, with 8 nucleotides matching TRBD1. The CDR3 contains 15 residues. J gave up 5 bases and V 7 bases, and 10 bases lay outside the gene matches. CDR1 is WSHSY, CDR2 SAAADI, per germline. The CDR3 DNA reads TGCGCCAGCACTAACGGACAGGGAGAATATCAGCCCCAGCATTTT. Its protein product is CASTNGQGEYQPQHF.

The table lists this clone with a count of one. The chain has TRBV7-2 and TRBJ2-3, with 8 bases aligning to TRBD2. The CDR3 contains 14 residues. V lost 4 bases to trimming and J lost 6 bases; unmatched junction nucleotides: 6. The germline CDR1 and CDR2 sequences are SGHTA and FQGNSA. The CDR3 region has the DNA TGTGCCAGCAGCTCGGGACTAGTCACGGATACGCAGTATTTT. The encoded protein is CASSSGLVTDTQYF.

The chain is built from TRBV2 and TRBJ2-5, with 7 bases identical to TRBD2. J lost 4 bases, V lost 8 bases, and 7 bases had no gene match. The CDR3 spans 13 residues. The germline gives CDR1 SNHLY, CDR2 FYNNEI. This CDR3 reads CASETSFGETQYF. The CDR3 DNA is TGTGCCAGCGAGACTAGCTTCGGAGAGACCCAGTACTTC.

The chain employs TRBV5-1 and TRBJ2-4; 8 bases fit TRBD1. CDR1 SGHRS and CDR2 YFSETQ come from the germline V gene. CDR3 length: 16 amino acids. V trimming: 7 bases; J trimming: 6 bases; junction bases outside the gene matches: 15. This CDR3 reads CASFPTPTGAGNIQYF. CDR3 DNA: TGCGCCAGCTTCCCGACTCCGACAGGGGCGGGAAACATTCAGTACTTC.

The chain carries TRBV11-2 and TRBJ1-1; no definite D call. Germline CDR1 is SGHAT and CDR2 is FQNNGV. The V end was cut by 6 bases, the J end by 6 bases, with 8 bases between. There are 11 residues in the CDR3. The CDR3 reads CASRIQAEAFF. In nucleotides, the CDR3 is TGTGCCAGCAGGATACAAGCTGAAGCTTTCTTT. Drawing the rest from reference TRBV11-2 and TRBJ1-1, the complete variable domain is EAGVAQSPRYKIIEKRQSVAFWCNPISGHATLYWYQQILGQGPKLLIQFQNNGVVDDSQLPKDRFSAERLKGVDSTLKIQPAKLEDSAVYLCASRIQAEAFFGQGTRLTVV.

The chain is built from TRBV10-3 and TRBJ1-5, with TRBD1 matching 7 bases. The germline CDR1 and CDR2 sequences are ENHRY and SYGVKD. This CDR3 spans 13 amino acids. Trimming cost V 6 bases and J 3 bases; bases outside gene matches: 2. CDR3 in DNA: TGTGCCATCAGACAGGGGCCCAATCAGCCCCAGCATTTT. It codes for CAIRQGPNQPQHF.

This chain connects TRBV7-9 to TRBJ2-5, with 7 bases fitting TRBD2. CDR1 SEHNR and CDR2 FQNEAQ come from the germline V gene (reference sequence). The junction had 3 bases not matched to a gene; V was cut back by 4 bases and J by 1 base. This CDR3 is built from 14 residues. The CDR3 coding sequence is TGTGCCAGCAGCTGGGAGGGCCCCCAAGAGACCCAGTACTTC. The encoded protein is CASSWEGPQETQYF. Full variable domain (missing parts from reference TRBV7-9 and TRBJ2-5): DTGVSQNPRHKITKRGQNVTFRCDPISEHNRLYWYRQTLGQGPEFLTYFQNEAQLEKSRLLSDRFSAERPKGSFSTLEIQRTEQGDSAMYLCASSWEGPQETQYFGPGTRLLVL.

V usage is TRBV7-8 and J usage is TRBJ1-3; the D is unclear. The CDR3 runs to 15 residues. The germline V gene has CDR1 SGHVS and CDR2 FQNEAQ. Trimming took 5 bases from V and 0 from J, leaving 11 bases between them. The CDR3 sequence: CASSPVSYSGNTIYF. In DNA form, the CDR3 reads TGTGCCAGCAGCCCTGTGTCGTACTCTGGAAACACCATATATTTT. The variable domain in full, with the rest retrieved from reference TRBV7-8 and TRBJ1-3, is GAGVSQSPRYKVAKRGQDVALRCDPISGHVSLFWYQQALGQGPEFLTYFQNEAQLDKSGLPSDRFFAERPEGSVSTLKIQRTQQEDSAVYLCASSPVSYSGNTIYFGEGSWLTVV.

V usage is TRBV24-1 and J usage is TRBJ2-2, with 11 nucleotides matching TRBD2. After removal of 4 bases from V and 10 bases from J, the junction contained 4 bases not matched to a gene. The CDR3 is made up of 14 amino acids. CDR1 is KGHDR, CDR2 SFDVKD, per germline. CDR3 nucleotides: TGTGCCACCAGTGACCAACTAGCGGGGGAGGAGCTGTTTTTT. The encoded protein is CATSDQLAGEELFF.

The genes are TRBV7-8 and TRBJ2-1; 9 bases match TRBD2. Looked up from germline, CDR1 is SGHVS and CDR2 is FQNEAQ. The CDR3 consists of 15 residues. Losses at the gene ends were 3 bases for V and 2 bases for J; bases not matched to a gene: 2. For the CDR3, the DNA is TGTGCCAGCAGCTTGCGCGGGGGGGCCTACAATGAGCAGTTCTTC. Residues: CASSLRGGAYNEQFF.

This clone was detected once. The chain employs TRBV12-3 or TRBV12-4 and TRBJ2-1; 7 bases map to TRBD1. Trimming took 2 bases from V and 10 from J; bases not matched to a gene: 2. The CDR3 contains 12 residues. The CDR3 DNA is TGTGCCAGCAGTTTAAGGGGGCGCGAGCAGTTCTTC. Translating gives CASSLRGREQFF.